These 26 T cell receptor beta chains were all obtained from the same sample, sequenced in a study of cytomegalovirus exposure and HLA in healthy donors. PCR involved 60 Vbeta and 13 Jbeta primers. Method: immunoSEQ multiplex PCR; TCRdb's copy keeps in-frame clones and lacks some. The sample holds about 190,000 clones, roughly four fifths seen once. Material: PBMCs. The receptors shown here come from a woman under 40 in good health and CMV-seropositive.

V is TRBV11-2 and J is TRBJ1-2, with 10 bases lining up with TRBD1. CDR1 SGHAT and CDR2 FQNNGV come from the germline V gene. The CDR3 covers 15 residues. V gave up 1 base and J gave up 4 bases; unmatched junction bases: 3. The DNA of the CDR3 is TGTGCCAGCAGCTTAGGTCGGGACAGGGGCTATGGCTACACCTTC. It codes for CASSLGRDRGYGYTF. Full variable domain (remainder filled in from reference TRBV11-2 and TRBJ1-2): EAGVAQSPRYKIIEKRQSVAFWCNPISGHATLYWYQQILGQGPKLLIQFQNNGVVDDSQLPKDRFSAERLKGVDSTLKIQPAKLEDSAVYLCASSLGRDRGYGYTFGSGTRLTVV.

This chain joins TRBV5-1 and TRBJ2-4; 7 nucleotides agree with TRBD2. V trimming: 0 bases; J trimming: 0 bases; junction bases outside the gene matches: 6. The CDR3 extends over 17 amino acids. From germline, CDR1 is SGHRS and CDR2 YFSETQ. The CDR3 nucleotides are TGCGCCAGCAGCTTGGGGGGCGTAGCGGGAGCCAAAAACATTCAGTACTTC. Its translation: CASSLGGVAGAKNIQYF.

The rearrangement joins TRBV15 to TRBJ2-1; 9 nucleotides align to TRBD2. The CDR3 loop spans 14 amino acids. The germline V gene has CDR1 LNHNV and CDR2 YYDKDF (reference sequence). The V segment lost 3 bases and the J segment 9 bases; nucleotides outside the gene matches: 6. CDR3 DNA sequence: TGTGCCACCAGCAGGGGCGGGAGGGCCTGTGAGCAGTTCTTC. As protein: CATSRGGRACEQFF.

The J gene is TRBJ1-1, the V gene TRBV28, with TRBD1 identical over 7 bases. The CDR3 contains 18 residues. Losses at the gene ends were 6 bases for V and 0 bases for J; bases not matched to a gene: 16. CDR1 and CDR2 from the germline V gene are MDHEN and SYDVKM. The CDR3 DNA is TGTGCCAGCAGCCTTCCTTTACTGCGACAGGGCCTGAACACTGAAGCTTTCTTT. The encoded protein is CASSLPLLRQGLNTEAFF.

The chain employs TRBV2 and TRBJ1-1; D possibly corresponds to TRBD1 (5 bases). The CDR3 length is 11 residues. The V end lost 6 bases, the J end lost 6 bases, and 8 bases lay between the germline ends. The V gene's germline CDR1 is SNHLY and CDR2 FYNNEI. The CDR3 sequence is CASRARAEAFF. The CDR3 nucleotides are TGTGCCAGCAGAGCCAGGGCTGAAGCTTTCTTT.

The chain couples TRBV28 to TRBJ2-2, with D perhaps matching TRBD2 (6 bases). Looked up from germline, CDR1 is MDHEN and CDR2 is SYDVKM. With 5 bases removed from V and 4 bases from J, the gap between germline ends came to 14 bases. This CDR3 spans 15 amino acids. The CDR3 nucleotides read TGTGCCAGCAGTGCCGGACGGAGGGGCACCGGGGAGCTGTTTTTT. This sequence encodes CASSAGRRGTGELFF.

The chain links TRBV18 to TRBJ1-5; no reliable D call. V lost 6 bases and J 4 bases, leaving 10 bases between the germline ends. Germline assignment: CDR1 KGHSH and CDR2 LQKENI. The CDR3 sequence is 13 residues long. Written as DNA, the CDR3 is TGTGCCAGCTCGACTGCTAATAATCAGCCCCAGCATTTT. Amino acid sequence: CASSTANNQPQHF.

The chain has TRBV28 and TRBJ2-2; 10 bases match TRBD2. The CDR3 runs to 17 residues. V trimming: 4 bases; J trimming: 4 bases; junction bases outside the gene matches: 9. CDR1 MDHEN and CDR2 SYDVKM come from the germline V gene. CDR3 coding DNA: TGTGCCAGCAGTTCGGCTAGCGGGAGATTTGGCACCGGGGAGCTGTTTTTT. It is translated as CASSSASGRFGTGELFF.

The rearrangement uses TRBV6-4 and TRBJ2-1; TRBD1 is a possible D gene (5 bases). Germline CDR1 MRHNA, CDR2 SNTAGT. With 0 bases removed from V and 9 bases from J, the gap between germline ends came to 9 bases. This CDR3 spans 13 amino acids. The CDR3 reads CASSDSSRGEQFF. The CDR3 region has the DNA TGTGCCAGCAGTGACTCATCTAGGGGTGAGCAGTTCTTC.

V is TRBV4-2 and J is TRBJ2-1; D might be TRBD2 (6 bases). This CDR3 has 15 residues. V lost 0 bases and J lost 6, with 12 bases in between. The germline V gene encodes CDR1 LGHNA and CDR2 YNFKEQ. The CDR3 is CASSQDHWGGNEQFF. The CDR3 nucleotides read TGTGCCAGCAGCCAAGACCATTGGGGAGGCAATGAGCAGTTCTTC.

V is TRBV28 and J is TRBJ2-5; D possibly corresponds to TRBD2 (5 bases). Looked up from germline, CDR1 is MDHEN and CDR2 is SYDVKM. The CDR3 extends over 11 amino acids. Trimming cost V 8 bases and J 4 bases, with 8 bases left between them. CDR3: CASGLIETQYF. The CDR3 DNA is TGTGCCAGCGGACTGATAGAGACCCAGTACTTC.

The chain links TRBV27 to TRBJ2-7; perhaps TRBD2 as D (5 bases). CDR1 is MNHEY, CDR2 SMNVEV, per germline (reference sequence). Trimming pared 5 bases from V and 0 bases from J, leaving 14 bases between. This CDR3 has 15 amino acids. The CDR3 nucleotides read TGTGCCAGCAGTGCAGGACTGGGGAGCTCCTACGAGCAGTACTTC. Translating it yields CASSAGLGSSYEQYF.

The CDR3 DNA reads as TGCGCCAGCAGCTTGGCCCTCCTTGGACAGGGAGAGAACTACGAGCAGTACTTC. This sequence encodes CASSLALLGQGENYEQYF. The V gene is TRBV5-1, the J gene TRBJ2-7; 8 nucleotides match TRBD1. Germline lookup yields CDR1 SGHRS and CDR2 YFSETQ. With V trimmed by 0 bases and J by 3 bases, 14 bases remained unmatched. This CDR3 comprises 18 residues.

This clone was seen only a few times. J is TRBJ2-7 and V is TRBV5-1; D possibly corresponds to TRBD2 (5 bases). CDR3 length equals 16 residues. CDR1 is SGHRS, CDR2 YFSETQ, per germline. Trimming removed 4 bases at V and 2 bases at J, with 19 bases between. CDR3 protein: CASSDSIRGSPYEQYF. The CDR3 bases are TGCGCCAGCAGCGATTCAATCAGAGGGAGCCCCTACGAGCAGTACTTC.

V usage is TRBV18 and J usage is TRBJ1-1; the D is unclear. This CDR3 contains 13 residues. Germline V gene sequence: CDR1 KGHSH, CDR2 LQKENI. With 4 bases removed from V and 3 bases from J, the gap between germline ends came to 9 bases. The CDR3 bases are TGTGCCAGCTCACAGAACTCGGACACTGAAGCTTTCTTT. It specifies CASSQNSDTEAFF.

This clone was counted a few times. This rearrangement joins TRBV6-1 to TRBJ2-7; D might be TRBD2 (5 bases). The CDR3 totals 17 residues. Between the trimmed V and J ends, which lost 2 bases and 3 bases, there was a span of 20 bases. The germline V gene has CDR1 MNHNS and CDR2 SASEGT. This CDR3 reads CASSERRTGGRNYEQYF. CDR3 coding DNA: TGTGCCAGCAGTGAACGCAGGACCGGAGGACGAAACTACGAGCAGTACTTC.

This chain joins TRBV13 and TRBJ2-1; 16 bases align to TRBD2. CDR3 length: 19 residues. J gave up 1 base and V 3 bases, and 6 bases lay outside the gene matches. The germline CDR1 and CDR2 sequences are PRHDT and FYEKMQ (reference sequence). CDR3 protein: CASSLEGLAGGESYNEQFF. The CDR3, as DNA: TGTGCCAGCAGCTTGGAGGGACTAGCGGGGGGGGAGTCCTACAATGAGCAGTTCTTC.

The sample holds a few counts of this clone. The J gene is TRBJ2-7, the V gene TRBV5-6; the match to TRBD1 covers 10 bases. With 4 bases clipped from V and 0 bases from J, the junction kept 1 base outside the gene matches. CDR3 size: 14 residues. Germline V gene lookup returns CDR1 SGHDT and CDR2 YYEEEE. The CDR3 region is CASSRQGASYEQYF. The CDR3 DNA sequence: TGTGCCAGCAGCAGACAGGGGGCCTCCTACGAGCAGTACTTC.

The V call is TRBV7-9, the J call TRBJ2-7; 8 bases align to TRBD1. Trimming took 5 bases from V and 3 from J; bases not matched to a gene: 6. The CDR3 is made up of 14 amino acids. The V gene's germline CDR1 is SEHNR and CDR2 FQNEAQ (reference sequence). Here the CDR3 DNA reads TGTGCCAGCAGCCATGGACAGGGCGACTACGAGCAGTACTTC. Encoded protein: CASSHGQGDYEQYF.

The chain links TRBV5-1 to TRBJ2-7; TRBD2 agrees at 8 bases. Germline V gene sequence: CDR1 SGHRS, CDR2 YFSETQ. The CDR3 consists of 15 residues. J gave up 2 bases and V 2 bases, and 6 bases lay outside the gene matches. The CDR3: CASSFRSGGAYEQYF. The CDR3 DNA sequence: TGCGCCAGCAGCTTCCGATCGGGGGGGGCCTACGAGCAGTACTTC.

In DNA form, the CDR3 reads TGTGCCAGCAGTGAAGGGGGACTTCTTTACGAGCAGTACTTC. Translated: CASSEGGLLYEQYF. The rearrangement joins TRBV6-1 to TRBJ2-7; D might be TRBD2 (6 bases). Deletions cut 1 base from V and 4 bases from J, with 11 bases between. The CDR3 has 14 amino acids. Per the germline V gene, CDR1 is MNHNS and CDR2 is SASEGT.

This clone was detected only a few times. The chain employs TRBV5-6 and TRBJ1-1; 7 bases line up with TRBD1. Germline-derived CDR1 and CDR2 are SGHDT and YYEEEE. V was pared by 0 bases and J by 8 bases, with 7 bases of the junction left unmatched. The CDR3 is 14 residues long. The CDR3 is CASSLGRQGAEAFF. CDR3 coding DNA: TGTGCCAGCAGCTTGGGGAGACAGGGAGCAGAAGCTTTCTTT.

The chain combines TRBV5-1 with TRBJ2-5, with TRBD1 identical over 9 bases. The J call may not be correct, given that the DNA end is closer to TRBJ2-7. The CDR3 is 15 amino acids. Per the germline V gene, CDR1 is SGHRS and CDR2 is YFSETQ. CDR3: CASSLGDRASYEQYF. The CDR3 DNA reads as TGCGCCAGCAGCTTGGGGGACAGGGCATCCTACGAGCAGTACTTC.

The chain has TRBV29-1 and TRBJ2-5, with 10 bases that match TRBD1. There are 13 residues in the CDR3. J was trimmed by 4 bases and V by 7 bases; bases with no gene match: 6. Germline V gives CDR1 SQVTM, CDR2 ANQGSEA. The CDR3 region is CSADRGLGETQYF. In DNA form, the CDR3 reads TGCAGCGCCGACAGGGGGCTTGGAGAGACCCAGTACTTC.

The rearrangement uses TRBV29-1 and TRBJ2-5; TRBD1 is a possible D gene (5 bases). From germline, CDR1 is SQVTM and CDR2 ANQGSEA. Trimming took 4 bases from V and 4 from J, leaving 7 bases between them. This CDR3 region has 11 residues. CDR3 amino acids: CSVARGETQYF. As DNA, the CDR3 is TGCAGCGTTGCTAGGGGAGAGACCCAGTACTTC.

This rearrangement joins TRBV5-1 to TRBJ2-7; 8 bases match TRBD2. Germline values: CDR1 SGHRS, CDR2 YFSETQ. Trimming removed 3 bases from V and 2 bases from J; junction bases left unmatched: 4. The CDR3 loop spans 14 amino acids. The CDR3 spells CASSSGLVTYEQYF. The CDR3 DNA follows: TGCGCCAGCAGCTCGGGACTAGTTACCTACGAGCAGTACTTC.